The next 4 T cell receptor beta chains were all read from a single sample in a study of blood T cell repertoires in COVID-19 (dated by TCRdb to about 2020). The library was made by the immunoSEQ multiplex PCR assay. The clones in this table, taken by TCRdb from immuneACCESS, are in-frame only. Not every clone is retained; where verified, under half of the shortfall comes from an unresolved V gene, and the cause of the rest is unknown. The sample table lists some 350,000 clones, 80% to 90% of them with a count of one. In total, the top ten clones hold around 6% of the sample. Sequencing was performed on peripheral blood. These receptors were collected from a woman aged 45-59 years with COVID-19, enrolled during active disease.

The gene calls are TRBV4-2 and TRBJ1-4; D is undetermined. Germline V lookup: CDR1 LGHNA, CDR2 YNFKEQ. The V end was cut by 1 base, the J end by 7 bases, with 10 bases between. There are 14 residues in the CDR3. CDR3 sequence reads: CASSQGRTVEKLFF. The CDR3 coding sequence is TGTGCCAGCAGCCAAGGCCGGACTGTTGAAAAACTGTTTTTT.

The chain combines TRBV4-1 with TRBJ2-7; the match to TRBD2 covers 10 bases. The CDR3 covers 18 residues. The V gene's germline CDR1 is MGHRA and CDR2 YSYEKL. After removal of 0 bases from V and 1 base from J, the junction contained 9 bases not matched to a gene. CDR3 in amino acids: CASSQDDGGTSVSYEQYF. Written as DNA, the CDR3 is TGCGCCAGCAGCCAAGATGATGGCGGGACTAGCGTTTCCTACGAGCAGTACTTC.

This clone was detected only a few times. CDR3 residues: CASSLISGAYEQYF. CDR3 DNA: TGTGCCAGCAGCTTGATAAGCGGGGCCTACGAGCAGTACTTC. The genes are TRBV7-9 and TRBJ2-7, with 7 bases matching TRBD2. The CDR3 length is 14 residues. V was pared by 3 bases and J by 2 bases, with 4 bases of the junction left unmatched. Germline CDR1 and CDR2: SEHNR and FQNEAQ (reference sequence).

This sequence joins TRBV11-3 and TRBJ2-7; D is perhaps TRBD2 (5 bases). V was shortened by 6 bases and J by 1 base, with 16 bases between the two germline ends. Looked up from germline, CDR1 is SGHNT and CDR2 is YENEEA. The CDR3 is made up of 15 amino acids. CDR3 amino acids: CASSARIRDSYEQYF. DNA of the CDR3: TGTGCCAGCAGTGCACGGATCCGGGATTCCTACGAGCAGTACTTC.